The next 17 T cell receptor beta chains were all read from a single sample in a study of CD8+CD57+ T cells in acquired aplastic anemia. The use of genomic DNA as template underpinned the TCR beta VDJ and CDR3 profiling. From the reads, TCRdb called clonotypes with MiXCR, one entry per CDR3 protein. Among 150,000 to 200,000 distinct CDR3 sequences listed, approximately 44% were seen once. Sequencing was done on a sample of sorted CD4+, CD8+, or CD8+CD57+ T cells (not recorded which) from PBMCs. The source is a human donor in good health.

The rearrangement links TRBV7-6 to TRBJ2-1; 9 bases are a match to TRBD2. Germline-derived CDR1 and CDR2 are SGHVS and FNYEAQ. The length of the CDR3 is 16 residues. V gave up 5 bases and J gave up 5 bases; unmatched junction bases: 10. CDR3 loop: CASSGGLAGEDNEQFF. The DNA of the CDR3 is TGTGCCAGCAGCGGGGGACTAGCCGGGGAGGACAATGAGCAGTTCTTC.

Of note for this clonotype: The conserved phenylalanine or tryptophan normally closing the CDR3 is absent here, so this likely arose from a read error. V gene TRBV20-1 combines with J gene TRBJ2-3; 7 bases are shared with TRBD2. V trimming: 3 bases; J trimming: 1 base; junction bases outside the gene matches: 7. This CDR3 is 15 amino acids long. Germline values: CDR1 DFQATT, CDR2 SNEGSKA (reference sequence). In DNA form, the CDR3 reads TGCAGTGCTAGTAAGTCTAGCGGCGGCACAGATACGCAGTATCTT. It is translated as CSASKSSGGTDTQYL.

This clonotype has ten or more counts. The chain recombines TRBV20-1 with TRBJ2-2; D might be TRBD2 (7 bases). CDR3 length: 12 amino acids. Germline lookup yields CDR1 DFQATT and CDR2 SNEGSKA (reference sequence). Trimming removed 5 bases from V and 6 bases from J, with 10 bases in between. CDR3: CSAGGGAGELFF. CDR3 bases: TGCAGTGCTGGAGGGGGGGCCGGGGAGCTGTTTTTT.

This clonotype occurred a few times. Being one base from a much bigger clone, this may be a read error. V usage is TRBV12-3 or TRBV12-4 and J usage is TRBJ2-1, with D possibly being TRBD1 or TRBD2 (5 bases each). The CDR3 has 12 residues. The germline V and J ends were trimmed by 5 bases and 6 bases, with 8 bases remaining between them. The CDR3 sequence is CASSLGTNEQFF. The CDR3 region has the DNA TGTGCCAGCAGTCTGGGGACCAATGAGCAGTTCTTC.

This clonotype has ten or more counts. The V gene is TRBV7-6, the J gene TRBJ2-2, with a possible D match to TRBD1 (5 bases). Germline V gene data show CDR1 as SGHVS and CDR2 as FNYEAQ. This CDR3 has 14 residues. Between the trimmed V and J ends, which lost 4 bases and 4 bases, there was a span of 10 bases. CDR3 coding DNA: TGTGCCAGCAGCTCTAGGGGTCCCACCGGGGAGCTGTTTTTT. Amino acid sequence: CASSSRGPTGELFF.

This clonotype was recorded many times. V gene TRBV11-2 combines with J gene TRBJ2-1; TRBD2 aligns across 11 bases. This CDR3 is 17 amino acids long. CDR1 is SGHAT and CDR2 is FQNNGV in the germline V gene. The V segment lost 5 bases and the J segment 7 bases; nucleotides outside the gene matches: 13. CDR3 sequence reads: CASSARSTSGAWNEQFF. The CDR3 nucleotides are TGTGCCAGCAGCGCCCGGTCGACTAGCGGGGCGTGGAATGAGCAGTTCTTC.

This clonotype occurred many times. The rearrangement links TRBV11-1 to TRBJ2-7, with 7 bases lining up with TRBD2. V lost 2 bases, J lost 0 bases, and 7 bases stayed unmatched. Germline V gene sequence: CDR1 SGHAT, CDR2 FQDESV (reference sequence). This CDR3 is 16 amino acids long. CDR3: CASSLRASGVSYEQYF. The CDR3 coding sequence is TGTGCCAGCAGCTTAAGGGCTAGCGGTGTCTCCTACGAGCAGTACTTC.

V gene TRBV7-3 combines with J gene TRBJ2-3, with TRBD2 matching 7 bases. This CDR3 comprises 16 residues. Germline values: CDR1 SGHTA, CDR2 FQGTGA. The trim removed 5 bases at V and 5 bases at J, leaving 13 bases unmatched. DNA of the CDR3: TGTGCCAGCAGCCCAGCGCCTGCGGGAGAGGGAGATACGCAGTATTTT. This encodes CASSPAPAGEGDTQYF.

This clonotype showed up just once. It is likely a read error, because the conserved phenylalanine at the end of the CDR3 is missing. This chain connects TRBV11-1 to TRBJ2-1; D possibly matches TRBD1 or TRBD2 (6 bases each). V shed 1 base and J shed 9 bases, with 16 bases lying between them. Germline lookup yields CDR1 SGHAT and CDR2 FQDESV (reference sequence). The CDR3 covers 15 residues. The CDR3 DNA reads TGTGCCAGCAGCTTAGGAAATGTTAAGGGGGGTGAGCAGTTCCTC. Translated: CASSLGNVKGGEQFL.

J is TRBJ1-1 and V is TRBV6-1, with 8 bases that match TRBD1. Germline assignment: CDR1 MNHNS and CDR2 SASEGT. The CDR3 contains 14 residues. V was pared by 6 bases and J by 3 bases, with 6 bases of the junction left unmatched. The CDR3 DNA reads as TGTGCCAGCAGACGAATACAGGGGGACACTGAAGCTTTCTTT. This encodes CASRRIQGDTEAFF.

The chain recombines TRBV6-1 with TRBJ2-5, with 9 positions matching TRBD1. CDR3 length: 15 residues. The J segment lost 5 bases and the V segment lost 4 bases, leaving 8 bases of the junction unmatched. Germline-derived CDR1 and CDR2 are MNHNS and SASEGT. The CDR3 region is CASSGWDRAKETQYF. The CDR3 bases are TGTGCCAGCAGTGGATGGGACAGGGCTAAGGAGACCCAGTACTTC.

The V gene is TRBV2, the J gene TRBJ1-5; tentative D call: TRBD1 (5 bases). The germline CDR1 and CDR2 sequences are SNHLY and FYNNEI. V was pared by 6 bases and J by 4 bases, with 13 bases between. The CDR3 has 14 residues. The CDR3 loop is CASSVAGGNQPQHF. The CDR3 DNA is TGTGCCAGCAGCGTTGCGGGGGGGAATCAGCCCCAGCATTTT.

As DNA, the CDR3 is TGTGCCAGCAGCGTAGGCCCGGGGACTACCTACGAGCAGTACTTC. It translates to CASSVGPGTTYEQYF. The chain has TRBV9 and TRBJ2-5; 7 nucleotides agree with TRBD2. The J call may be incorrect, as the DNA end agrees better with TRBJ2-7. CDR1 SGDLS and CDR2 YYNGEE come from the germline V gene. The CDR3 is 15 residues long.

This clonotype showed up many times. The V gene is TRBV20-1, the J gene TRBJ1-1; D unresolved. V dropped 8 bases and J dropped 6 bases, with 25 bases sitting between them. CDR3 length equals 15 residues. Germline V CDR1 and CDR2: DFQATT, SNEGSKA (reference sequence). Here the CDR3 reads CSPQDMGGFLAEAFF. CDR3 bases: TGCAGTCCGCAAGACATGGGTGGTTTTTTGGCTGAAGCTTTCTTT.

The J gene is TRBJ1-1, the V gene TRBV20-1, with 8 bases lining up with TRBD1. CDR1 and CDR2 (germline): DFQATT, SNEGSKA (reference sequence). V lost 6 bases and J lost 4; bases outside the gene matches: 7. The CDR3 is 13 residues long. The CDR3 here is CSAQQGAATEAFF. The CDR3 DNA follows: TGCAGTGCGCAGCAGGGGGCCGCCACTGAAGCTTTCTTT.

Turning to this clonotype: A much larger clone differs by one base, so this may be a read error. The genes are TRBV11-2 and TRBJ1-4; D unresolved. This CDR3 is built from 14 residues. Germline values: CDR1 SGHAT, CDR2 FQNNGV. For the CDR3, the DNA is TGTGCCAGCGGCTTAGATCTAGTATACGAAAAACTGTTTTTT. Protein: CASGLDLVYEKLFF.

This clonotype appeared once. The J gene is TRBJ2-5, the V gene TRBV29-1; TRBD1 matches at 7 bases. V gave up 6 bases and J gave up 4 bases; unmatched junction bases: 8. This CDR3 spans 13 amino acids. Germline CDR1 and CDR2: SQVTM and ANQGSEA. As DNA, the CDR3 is TGCAGCGTCGGGGACACAGGGGTAGAGACCCAGTACTTC. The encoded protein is CSVGDTGVETQYF.